The 27 T cell receptor beta chains given below trace back to one sample, sequenced in a study of spatial heterogeneity in lung cancer. Study results and limitations: Tumors with more nonsynonymous mutations had more expanded intratumoral alpha and beta TCRs.

TCRdb re-called the 5' RACE reads with MiXCR, one entry per CDR3 protein. The data hold 7,000 to 8,500 distinct CDR3 sequences, with around 12% observed a single time. These TCRs are of unknown antigen specificity. Time point described: sample taken at primary tumor resection. This specimen was lung tumor tissue, taken at surgery. Source of these receptors: a male donor with early-stage non-small cell lung cancer.

In its sample, this clonotype ranks as medium-sized. This beta chain slipped into a library made for alpha chains as a stray read, so its size is not meaningful. The rearrangement uses TRBV30 and TRBJ1-5; D is perhaps TRBD1 (6 bases). The length of the CDR3 is 14 residues. CDR1 GTSNPN and CDR2 SVGIG come from the germline V gene (reference sequence). The ends were cut back, 1 base at V and 4 bases at J, with 11 bases in the middle. This chain's CDR3 is CAWSDGGANQPQHF. As DNA, the CDR3 is TGTGCCTGGAGTGATGGGGGGGCGAATCAGCCCCAGCATTTT.

In this sample, this clonotype turned up many times. Being off target in a library aimed at alpha chains, this beta chain has a size of little meaning. V usage is TRBV20-1 and J usage is TRBJ2-1, with a weak D call TRBD2 (6 bases). Germline V gives CDR1 DFQATT, CDR2 SNEGSKA (reference sequence). The CDR3 runs to 14 residues. V was trimmed by 3 bases and J by 4 bases, leaving 13 bases between them. The CDR3 DNA sequence: TGCAGTGCTAGGACTCACGGGAGATACAATGAGCAGTTCTTC. The encoded protein is CSARTHGRYNEQFF.

This clonotype showed up just a few times. This beta chain appears as a stray read in a library generated for alpha chains; its size is not informative. The gene calls are TRBV6-6 and TRBJ1-1, with 8 bases fitting TRBD1. CDR1 is MNHNY, CDR2 SVGAGI, per germline (reference sequence). V trimming: 2 bases; J trimming: 4 bases; junction bases outside the gene matches: 6. The CDR3 extends over 15 amino acids. The CDR3 protein is CASSYGQGGSTEAFF. DNA for the CDR3: TGTGCCAGCAGTTACGGACAGGGAGGCAGCACTGAAGCTTTCTTT.

This clonotype was counted a few times. This beta chain lies outside the target of a library built for alpha chains; its clone size means little. V is TRBV5-1 and J is TRBJ2-7; no reliable D call. V dropped 4 bases and J dropped 3 bases, with 14 bases sitting between them. The CDR3 loop spans 14 amino acids. The germline gives CDR1 SGHRS, CDR2 YFSETQ. This CDR3 reads CASSLQPGYYEQYF. CDR3 coding DNA: TGCGCCAGCAGCCTGCAACCGGGTTACTACGAGCAGTACTTC.

This clonotype is labeled as medium-sized (0.01 to 0.1%). A library made for alpha chains picked up this beta chain off target, so its size means little. The chain recombines TRBV6-1 with TRBJ1-4, with D unclear. Per the germline V gene, CDR1 is MNHNS and CDR2 is SASEGT. Trimming removed 6 bases at V and 7 bases at J, with 18 bases between. This CDR3 is built from 15 residues. The CDR3 loop is CASSLGSISGEKLFF. CDR3 DNA sequence: TGTGCCAGCAGCCTTGGATCGATATCTGGTGAAAAACTGTTTTTT.

This clonotype was detected many times. One end of the junction is discordant with germline, which a read error may explain. With the library built for alpha chains, this beta chain is off target and its frequency is not meaningful. The rearrangement links TRBV28 to TRBJ2-7; D remains unclear. Germline loops: CDR1 MDHEN, CDR2 SYDVKM. The CDR3 loop spans 11 amino acids. In nucleotides, the CDR3 is TGTGCCAGCAGTTTCGGAACCCGCTATACCTTC. Translation: CASSFGTRYTF.

This clonotype ranks as medium-sized. Within a library made for alpha chains, this beta chain is off target, and its count is uninformative. V gene TRBV4-3 combines with J gene TRBJ2-7, with 8 bases identical to TRBD1. The CDR3 consists of 14 residues. Looked up from germline, CDR1 is LGHNA and CDR2 is YSLEER. The V segment lost 5 bases and the J segment 2 bases; nucleotides outside the gene matches: 5. The chain's CDR3 is CASSIRTGTYEQYF. The CDR3 nucleotides read TGCGCCAGCAGCATCCGGACAGGGACCTACGAGCAGTACTTC.

In this sample, this clonotype turned up many times. This beta chain came through as a stray read in a library set up for alpha chains, and its size says little. This chain joins TRBV20-1 and TRBJ2-5; D possibly matches TRBD1 or TRBD2 (6 bases each). Per the germline V gene, CDR1 is DFQATT and CDR2 is SNEGSKA (reference sequence). V gave up 2 bases and J gave up 6 bases, with 13 bases separating them. The CDR3 contains 13 residues. CDR3 region: CSARREGGKTQYF. CDR3 bases: TGCAGTGCTAGAAGAGAGGGGGGAAAGACCCAGTACTTC.

This clonotype ranks as medium-sized. Being off target in a library aimed at alpha chains, this beta chain has a size of little meaning. The chain links TRBV20-1 to TRBJ2-1; 7 nucleotides align to TRBD2. CDR1 is DFQATT and CDR2 is SNEGSKA in the germline V gene (reference sequence). V trimming: 5 bases; J trimming: 0 bases; junction bases outside the gene matches: 7. The length of the CDR3 is 15 residues. CDR3 region: CSASGLAVSYNEQFF. CDR3 DNA: TGCAGTGCTTCGGGGCTAGCGGTCTCCTACAATGAGCAGTTCTTC.

This clonotype rates as medium-sized. This beta chain turned up in a library designed for alpha chains; as an off-target read, its abundance says little. The gene calls are TRBV6-5 and TRBJ1-1; D is undetermined. CDR1 is MNHEY and CDR2 is SVGAGI in the germline V gene. The CDR3 has 13 residues. The V gene lost 5 bases and the J gene lost 1 base, with 8 bases spanning the gap. The CDR3 DNA is TGTGCCAGCAGTCCCGGAGGGAACACTGAAGCTTTCTTT. It translates to CASSPGGNTEAFF.

As regards this clonotype: Within a library made for alpha chains, this beta chain is off target, and its count is uninformative. The chain is built from TRBV12-3 or TRBV12-4 and TRBJ1-5; D is perhaps TRBD1 (6 bases). This CDR3 is built from 17 residues. Trimming removed 5 bases at V and 2 bases at J, with 19 bases between. The DNA for the CDR3 is TGTGCCAGCAGTCCCCTGACAGGCGCCGGGGGCAATCAGCCCCAGCATTTT. It translates to CASSPLTGAGGNQPQHF.

This clonotype was counted many times. This beta chain is an unintended read in a library built for alpha chains; its size means little. The chain joins TRBV29-1 to TRBJ2-7; 8 bases fit TRBD2. The CDR3 runs 13 residues. CDR1 and CDR2 from the germline V gene are SQVTM and ANQGSEA. The J segment lost 3 bases and the V segment lost 1 base, leaving 2 bases of the junction unmatched. The CDR3 loop reads CSVEGAGDYEQYF. The CDR3 nucleotides read TGCAGCGTTGAAGGAGCGGGGGACTACGAGCAGTACTTC.

This clonotype was detected many times. The size of this beta chain means little, since it is a stray read in a library made for alpha chains. The chain has TRBV6-2 or TRBV6-3 and TRBJ1-1; no clear D gene. This CDR3 region has 16 residues. CDR1 and CDR2 from the germline V gene are MNHEY and SVGEGT. V shed 0 bases and J shed 7 bases, with 18 bases lying between them. The DNA of the CDR3 is TGTGCCAGCAGTTACTCGGGCCAGGATAGAAGGAATGAAGCTTTCTTT. This translates into CASSYSGQDRRNEAFF.

This clonotype was detected a few times. In a library made to pick up alpha chains, this beta chain is a stray read with a size that means little. The rearrangement uses TRBV29-1 and TRBJ2-5; D may correspond to TRBD1 or TRBD2 (5 bases each). Germline V CDR1 and CDR2: SQVTM, ANQGSEA. The CDR3 has 14 amino acids. The V gene lost 5 bases and the J gene lost 7 bases, with 20 bases spanning the gap. The CDR3 protein is CSVSGTQGHRTQYF. The CDR3 nucleotides read TGCAGCGTTTCCGGGACCCAGGGCCATCGGACCCAGTACTTC.

This clonotype was picked up many times. Because this beta chain is a stray read in a library intended to capture alpha chains, its abundance should not be given much weight. The gene calls are TRBV5-4 and TRBJ2-3; D unresolved. The germline gives CDR1 SGHNT, CDR2 YYREEE (reference sequence). Trimming removed 2 bases at V and 1 base at J, with 11 bases between. The CDR3 length is 15 residues. CDR3 sequence: CASSLEPIGTDTQYF. The CDR3 coding sequence is TGTGCCAGCAGCTTAGAGCCTATCGGCACAGATACGCAGTATTTT.

Details on this clonotype: Found in a library prepared for alpha chains, this beta chain is an off-target read, and its abundance has little meaning. This chain joins TRBV20-1 and TRBJ2-7; TRBD2 matches 10 bases. Germline-derived CDR1 and CDR2 are DFQATT and SNEGSKA (reference sequence). The V and J ends lost 5 bases and 4 bases, in that order; junction bases with no gene match: 2. The CDR3 has 12 residues. The CDR3 sequence is CSALAGVYEQYF. Here the CDR3 DNA reads TGCAGTGCTCTAGCGGGAGTTTACGAGCAGTACTTC.

This clonotype was found many times. The library was built for alpha chains, so this beta chain is an off-target read and its size means little. CDR3 sequence reads: CASSPRTGGNQPQHF. In DNA form, the CDR3 reads TGTGCCAGCAGTCCCCGGACAGGGGGCAATCAGCCCCAGCATTTT. This rearrangement joins TRBV28 to TRBJ1-5; 9 bases map to TRBD1. Unmatched junction bases numbered 4, after V lost 5 bases and J lost 2 bases. Germline CDR1 MDHEN, CDR2 SYDVKM. CDR3 size: 15 residues.

This clonotype has a count of ten or more. Found in a library prepared for alpha chains, this beta chain is an off-target read, and its abundance has little meaning. The J gene is TRBJ2-3, the V gene TRBV7-2; 10 nucleotides line up with TRBD2. V lost 4 bases, J lost 4 bases, and 5 bases stayed unmatched. Germline-derived CDR1 and CDR2 are SGHTA and FQGNSA. CDR3 length: 15 amino acids. Here the CDR3 reads CASSSWTSGSDTQYF. DNA for the CDR3: TGTGCCAGCAGCTCCTGGACTAGCGGCTCAGATACGCAGTATTTT.

Concerning this clonotype itself: Found in a library prepared for alpha chains, this beta chain is an off-target read, and its abundance has little meaning. The chain joins TRBV20-1 to TRBJ2-3, with 12 bases identical to TRBD2. V was pared by 3 bases and J by 2 bases, with 6 bases of the junction left unmatched. CDR3 length equals 16 residues. Per germline, CDR1 DFQATT and CDR2 SNEGSKA (reference sequence). CDR3 in amino acids: CSASRLAGVYTDTQYF. The CDR3 nucleotides read TGCAGTGCTAGTAGACTAGCGGGAGTGTACACAGATACGCAGTATTTT.

This clonotype was picked up many times. This beta chain came through as a stray read in a library set up for alpha chains, and its size says little. The rearrangement joins TRBV20-1 to TRBJ2-7; 11 bases fit TRBD1. The CDR3 sequence is 14 residues long. Trimming at V came to 4 bases and at J to 2 bases, leaving 4 bases not matched to a gene. Germline values: CDR1 DFQATT, CDR2 SNEGSKA (reference sequence). The CDR3 DNA follows: TGCAGTGCTACCCGGACAGGGGGCACCTACGAGCAGTACTTC. As protein: CSATRTGGTYEQYF.

This clonotype was picked up many times. This beta chain is a stray sequence in a library constructed for alpha chains; its clone size is not meaningful. The chain has TRBV7-6 and TRBJ2-7; 7 bases map to TRBD1. Germline V gene lookup returns CDR1 SGHVS and CDR2 FNYEAQ. V shed 5 bases, J shed 8 bases, and the junction held 6 bases outside the gene matches. The CDR3 covers 12 residues. The CDR3 reads CASSIQQGKQYF. The CDR3 DNA sequence: TGTGCCAGCAGCATCCAACAGGGGAAGCAGTACTTC.

With respect to this clonotype: This beta chain is a stray read from a library made for alpha chains; its abundance is not meaningful. The chain joins TRBV29-1 to TRBJ2-1, with TRBD2 as a possible D gene (6 bases). Germline V gives CDR1 SQVTM, CDR2 ANQGSEA. The CDR3 totals 13 residues. The V and J ends lost 7 bases and 7 bases respectively, with 17 bases between them. The CDR3 here is CSGGGGSGNEQFF. The CDR3 DNA follows: TGCAGCGGCGGTGGGGGGAGCGGTAATGAGCAGTTCTTC.

Concerning this clonotype itself: Found in a library prepared for alpha chains, this beta chain is an off-target read, and its abundance has little meaning. The chain joins TRBV29-1 to TRBJ2-3; unclear D gene. Germline-derived CDR1 and CDR2 are SQVTM and ANQGSEA. This CDR3 contains 12 residues. Trimming removed 2 bases from V and 4 bases from J, with 7 bases in between. This CDR3 reads CSVEPVPDTQYF. DNA of the CDR3: TGCAGCGTTGAACCAGTCCCAGATACGCAGTATTTT.

This clonotype was picked up many times. Within a library made for alpha chains, this beta chain is off target, and its count is uninformative. The rearrangement joins TRBV29-1 to TRBJ1-1, with 9 bases that match TRBD1. The CDR3 runs to 12 residues. Germline V gene data show CDR1 as SQVTM and CDR2 as ANQGSEA. The V gene end was trimmed by 6 bases and the J gene end by 9 bases; junction bases not matched to a gene: 8. Written as DNA, the CDR3 is TGCAGCGTCGCCACGGGACAGGGACAAGCTTTCTTT. Protein product: CSVATGQGQAFF.

This clonotype was recorded many times. This beta chain turned up in a library designed for alpha chains; as an off-target read, its abundance says little. V and J are TRBV20-1 and TRBJ2-3; no clear D gene. Deletions cut 0 bases from V and 4 bases from J, with 14 bases between. The CDR3 length is 15 residues. Germline V CDR1 and CDR2: DFQATT, SNEGSKA (reference sequence). This CDR3 is CSARESSTPSDTQYF. The CDR3 coding sequence is TGCAGTGCTAGAGAGAGTAGCACCCCTTCAGATACGCAGTATTTT.

This clonotype has a count of ten or more. Within a library made for alpha chains, this beta chain is off target, and its count is uninformative. V gene TRBV3-2 combines with J gene TRBJ2-7. TRBV3-2 is a pseudogene segment. The CDR3 sequence is 13 residues long. CDR3 in amino acids: CASSREPAGEQYF. As DNA, the CDR3 is TGTGCCAGCAGTAGGGAACCGGCTGGCGAGCAGTACTTC.

In its sample, this clonotype was seen many times. Little can be read into the size of this beta chain, an off-target read in a library designed for alpha chains. V gene TRBV5-4 combines with J gene TRBJ1-1; D call uncertain. Germline lookup yields CDR1 SGHNT and CDR2 YYREEE (reference sequence). V was shortened by 2 bases and J by 8 bases, with 7 bases between the two germline ends. The CDR3 is 11 amino acids. CDR3 sequence: CASSLLGEAFF. CDR3 in DNA: TGTGCCAGCAGCTTATTGGGGGAAGCTTTCTTT.